The rows below give T cell receptor beta chains drawn from one sample of a study of cytomegalovirus exposure and HLA in healthy donors. Produced via immunoSEQ multiplex PCR; TCRdb's table is partial and in-frame only. Of over 200,000 clones in the sample, 70% to 85% were seen once. The specimen was PBMCs. The source is a woman in her forties in good health and CMV-seronegative. CDR3s include the opening cysteine and the closing phenylalanine or tryptophan. Rows may omit the clone size; those that give it use once, few, many or a size class.

TRBV11-3	NA	TRBJ1-5	CASSLDRIFGGRRNQPQHF
TRBV18	NA	TRBJ1-6	CASSTDRRNSPLHF
TRBV5-6	NA	TRBJ2-5	CASSTGLAGGLGETQYF
TRBV13	NA	TRBJ1-1	CASSFAGRVDTEAFF
TRBV12-5	NA	TRBJ2-5	CASGTGETQYF
TRBV2	NA	TRBJ1-5	CASSGGQDQPQHF
TRBV6-5	NA	TRBJ2-5	CASSYSTQRQETQYF
TRBV15	NA	TRBJ2-7	CATSDQAGTLNYEQYF
TRBV7-2	medium-sized	TRBJ1-4	CASSRRTATNEKLFF
TRBV7-3	NA	TRBJ2-3	CASSQSSGVTDTQYF
TRBV5-1	once	TRBJ2-1	CASREPGTGAREQFF
TRBV19	once	TRBJ1-6	CASSLTGTNSPLHF
TRBV6-6	NA	TRBJ1-2	CASSYSRDRNDYGYTF
TRBV11-2	NA	TRBJ1-5	CASSRLGAGQPQHF
TRBV7-8	NA	TRBJ1-4	CASRFTPGGVNEKLFF
TRBV5-1	NA	TRBJ1-4	CASSLGDTAATNEKLFF
TRBV14	NA	TRBJ1-1	CASSPRQGRSTEAFF
TRBV13	once	TRBJ2-7	CASSVGGLYEQYF
TRBV6-6	NA	TRBJ2-7	CASTRSQGSYEQYF
TRBV5-5	NA	TRBJ1-1	CASSFGQMNTEAFF
TRBV11-3	NA	TRBJ2-3	CASSFGGLSTDTQYF
TRBV30	NA	TRBJ1-5	CAWSPTSIQPQHF
TRBV5-8	once	TRBJ1-6	CASSFVQGSSPLHF
TRBV6-6	NA	TRBJ1-5	CASSPRGFDQPQHF
TRBV5-1	NA	TRBJ2-5	CASSPTSGGTQETQYF
TRBV11-3	NA	TRBJ2-5	CASSLEGAQETQYF
TRBV28	NA	TRBJ1-2	CASSTHEGNYGYTF
TRBV29-1	NA	TRBJ2-2	CSVGRPTTGELFF
TRBV19	NA	TRBJ2-7	CASSLTSGTYEQYF
TRBV5-1	few	TRBJ2-4	CASSLEDRSGDIQYF
TRBV2	many	TRBJ1-5	CASSDMDLNQPQHF
TRBV5-6	NA	TRBJ2-3	CASSLVDRVTDTQYF
TRBV5-4	NA	NA	CASSSRDRLYEQYF
TRBV30	NA	TRBJ1-2	CAWSQRGGYGYTF
TRBV21-1	NA	TRBJ2-3	CASSKGPTSGRPPSTDTQYF
TRBV30	few	TRBJ1-4	CAWTHSATNEKLFF
TRBV6-1	NA	TRBJ1-5	CASTGTGSQPQHF
TRBV9	NA	TRBJ2-1	CASSVSLNEQFF
TRBV5-1	NA	TRBJ2-7	CASSSPSGAYEQYF
TRBV29-1	NA	TRBJ2-2	CSVRDSHTGELFF
TRBV7-9	NA	TRBJ1-1	CSSSPRGVKQGTEAFF
TRBV29-1	NA	TRBJ1-1	CSVVPLARNTEAFF
TRBV5-1	NA	TRBJ2-3	CASSSRQGTWGTDTQYF
TRBV11-2	NA	TRBJ1-3	CASSSGTFGNTIYF
TRBV2	NA	TRBJ1-4	CASSETEGGKLFF
TRBV5-1	NA	TRBJ1-1	CASSLDRGNTEAFF
TRBV4-2	NA	TRBJ2-1	CASSQDPSFYNEQFF